What follows are 5 T cell receptor beta chains derived from one specimen sequenced in a study of CD8+ T cells in alopecia areata. The treatment denotes: oral pan-JAK inhibitor, 5-10 mg twice daily. RNA, once extracted, was reverse transcribed into cDNA for use as the sequencing template. Some clones are missing from TCRdb's copy, which holds only in-frame ones; the method was immunoSEQ multiplex PCR. This sample carries roughly 100,000 clones, around 84% of them seen once, and the ten largest clones take around 10%. The starting material was CD8+ T cells sorted from blood, obtained at roughly week 30, from a patient treated with tofacitinib. These receptors were collected from a human donor with alopecia areata.

V usage is TRBV14 and J usage is TRBJ2-7, with 8 bases fitting TRBD1. Germline CDR1 SGHDN, CDR2 FVKESK. The CDR3 consists of 16 residues. V lost 2 bases and J lost 4; bases outside the gene matches: 10. CDR3 nucleotides: TGTGCCAGCAGCCAAAAAGGACAGGGCCTAATTTACGAGCAGTACTTC. It yields the protein CASSQKGQGLIYEQYF.

The V and J genes are TRBV9 and TRBJ2-7; D may be TRBD1 or TRBD2 (6 bases each). Germline values: CDR1 SGDLS, CDR2 YYNGEE. The CDR3 has 14 amino acids. The V end was cut by 2 bases, the J end by 2 bases, with 11 bases between. The CDR3 is CASSVSGAAYEQYF. CDR3 bases: TGTGCCAGCAGCGTGTCGGGGGCAGCCTACGAGCAGTACTTC.

CDR3 bases: TGTGCCAGCTCACCCTCTGGACTAGCGGGAGCAGATACGCAGTATTTT. Encoded protein: CASSPSGLAGADTQYF. The V gene is TRBV18, the J gene TRBJ2-3; 13 positions match TRBD2. The V gene's germline CDR1 is KGHSH and CDR2 LQKENI. The CDR3 extends over 16 amino acids. V lost 3 bases, J lost 4 bases, and 4 bases stayed unmatched.

This chain links TRBV5-1 with TRBJ1-4; tentative D call: TRBD1 (6 bases). The CDR3 runs 12 residues. From germline, CDR1 is SGHRS and CDR2 YFSETQ. V lost 4 bases, J lost 17 bases, and 18 bases lay in between. As DNA, the CDR3 is TGCGCCAGCAGCGAAGGGGGTCCCCTCTTATTTTTT. It translates to CASSEGGPLLFF. Full variable domain (rest looked up from reference TRBV5-1 and TRBJ1-4): KAGVTQTPRYLIKTRGQQVTLSCSPISGHRSVSWYQQTPGQGLQFLFEYFSETQRNKGNFPGRFSGRQFSNSRSEMNVSTLELGDSALYLCASSEGGPLLFFGSGTQLSVL.

The chain has TRBV7-6 and TRBJ1-1; the D gene is possibly TRBD1 (6 bases). Germline CDR1 reads SGHVS; CDR2 reads FNYEAQ. V was trimmed by 3 bases and J by 4 bases, leaving 9 bases between them. The CDR3 extends over 13 amino acids. The CDR3 protein is CASSFPGVTEAFF. CDR3 nucleotides: TGTGCCAGCAGCTTCCCAGGGGTCACTGAAGCTTTCTTT. The full variable domain, its missing parts supplied by reference TRBV7-6 and TRBJ1-1, is GAGVSQSPRYKVTKRGQDVALRCDPISGHVSLYWYRQALGQGPEFLTYFNYEAQQDKSGLPNDRFSAERPEGSISTLTIQRTEQRDSAMYRCASSFPGVTEAFFGQGTRLTVV.